One and the same sample provided the 27 T cell receptor beta chains below, sequenced in a study of shared T cell receptors in the human thymus. This table comes from immunoSEQ multiplex PCR, and its TCRdb copy is limited to in-frame clones, with some not included. Of about 380,000 clones in the sample, about 95% were seen once. Sequencing was performed on thymocytes. The source of these receptors is a human donor.

This CDR3 reads CASSQGLAETLSTDTQYF. CDR3 coding DNA: TGCGCCAGCAGCCAGGGACTAGCGGAAACTCTTAGCACAGATACGCAGTATTTT. The chain carries TRBV4-3 and TRBJ2-3, with TRBD2 matching over 11 bases. CDR3 length: 18 residues. The germline gives CDR1 LGHNA, CDR2 YSLEER. J was trimmed by 0 bases and V by 3 bases; bases with no gene match: 8.

The chain couples TRBV5-6 to TRBJ2-1; D is uncertain. Germline V gene lookup returns CDR1 SGHDT and CDR2 YYEEEE. With 4 bases removed from V and 6 bases from J, the gap between germline ends came to 8 bases. The CDR3 is made up of 12 amino acids. The CDR3 coding sequence is TGTGCCAGCAGCGCCAGGAGCAATGAGCAGTTCTTC. This translates into CASSARSNEQFF.

The chain couples TRBV5-1 to TRBJ2-2; 7 bases line up with TRBD2. The J segment lost 0 bases and the V segment lost 2 bases, leaving 7 bases of the junction unmatched. Germline V lookup: CDR1 SGHRS, CDR2 YFSETQ. This CDR3 has 17 amino acids. Here the CDR3 reads CASSFLTSRANTGELFF. DNA of the CDR3: TGCGCCAGCAGCTTCCTGACTAGCAGGGCGAACACCGGGGAGCTGTTTTTT.

This clone was observed once. V gene TRBV14 combines with J gene TRBJ2-1, with D possibly TRBD2 on 5 matching bases. V was shortened by 1 base and J by 0 bases, with 13 bases between the two germline ends. There are 17 residues in the CDR3. Germline loops: CDR1 SGHDN, CDR2 FVKESK. This chain's CDR3 is CASSQGAGMLSYNEQFF. CDR3 bases: TGTGCCAGCAGCCAAGGCGCCGGGATGCTCTCCTACAATGAGCAGTTCTTC.

The rearrangement joins TRBV27 to TRBJ2-2; 7 nucleotides align to TRBD2. With V trimmed by 1 base and J by 1 base, 3 bases remained unmatched. This CDR3 is 16 amino acids long. The germline V gene has CDR1 MNHEY and CDR2 SMNVEV (reference sequence). CDR3 loop: CASSLFPGGNTGELFF. The CDR3 DNA is TGTGCCAGCAGTTTATTTCCGGGAGGGAACACCGGGGAGCTGTTTTTT.

V and J are TRBV10-1 and TRBJ2-3, with D possibly TRBD1 on 6 matching bases. Trimming removed 8 bases at V and 6 bases at J, with 12 bases between. The CDR3 is 12 amino acids. Looked up from germline, CDR1 is WNHNN and CDR2 is SYGVQD (reference sequence). CDR3 amino acids: CASGQGPDTQYF. For the CDR3, the DNA is TGCGCCAGCGGCCAGGGGCCCGATACGCAGTATTTT.

V usage is TRBV4-1 and J usage is TRBJ2-3; 15 bases agree with TRBD2. Germline values: CDR1 MGHRA, CDR2 YSYEKL. The CDR3 sequence is 20 residues long. Trimming removed 4 bases from V and 4 bases from J; junction bases left unmatched: 15. The CDR3 nucleotides read TGCGCCAGCAGCCCAATGGCTGGACTAGCGGGAGGGCCTAAAGCAGATACGCAGTATTTT. Protein product: CASSPMAGLAGGPKADTQYF.

The chain uses TRBV27 and TRBJ2-3; no reliable D call. The CDR3 runs to 15 residues. Germline V gene data show CDR1 as MNHEY and CDR2 as SMNVEV (reference sequence). V lost 2 bases and J 5 bases, leaving 14 bases between the germline ends. CDR3 nucleotide sequence: TGTGCCAGCAGTTTAGATCCAATAAGAGGAGATACGCAGTATTTT. It yields the protein CASSLDPIRGDTQYF.

The chain employs TRBV4-2 and TRBJ2-3, with D perhaps TRBD2 (6 bases). The germline V and J ends were trimmed by 4 bases and 2 bases, with 31 bases remaining between them. The CDR3 is 21 residues long. Germline CDR1 is LGHNA and CDR2 is YNFKEQ. CDR3 in DNA: TGTGCCAGCAGCCCACTAGCCCCGGGGGAAAGGTCCCGGGGAGACACAGATACGCAGTATTTT. Translation gives CASSPLAPGERSRGDTDTQYF.

This chain uses TRBV27 with TRBJ1-5; D not certain. Trimming stripped 3 bases from V and 0 bases from J, with 15 bases between. Germline values: CDR1 MNHEY, CDR2 SMNVEV (reference sequence). The CDR3 sequence is 17 residues long. In DNA, the CDR3 is TGTGCCAGCAGTTTGAAAAGGGCCAGACATAGCAATCAGCCCCAGCATTTT. Protein: CASSLKRARHSNQPQHF.

The chain combines TRBV12-1 with TRBJ1-5; the D call TRBD1 from the table was never checked on the DNA. TRBV12-1 is a pseudogene segment. The CDR3 loop spans 18 amino acids. Here the CDR3 reads CASSFDSGVKFRNQPQHF. In DNA form, the CDR3 reads TGTGCCAGCAGCTTTGATTCAGGGGTCAAGTTCCGCAATCAGCCCCAGCATTTT.

The chain recombines TRBV27 with TRBJ2-1; 10 bases map to TRBD2. This CDR3 is 17 amino acids long. The junction had 6 bases not matched to a gene; V was cut back by 3 bases and J by 1 base. CDR1 and CDR2 (germline): MNHEY, SMNVEV (reference sequence). The CDR3 nucleotides are TGTGCCAGCAGTTTCAGGACTAGCGGTTCTTCCTACAATGAGCAGTTCTTC. Encoded protein: CASSFRTSGSSYNEQFF.

The genes are TRBV11-2 and TRBJ2-3; D uncertain. V dropped 5 bases and J dropped 2 bases, with 5 bases sitting between them. The length of the CDR3 is 12 residues. Germline values: CDR1 SGHAT, CDR2 FQNNGV. CDR3 in amino acids: CASSLFTDTQYF. The CDR3 DNA follows: TGTGCCAGCAGCCTCTTCACAGATACGCAGTATTTT.

The chain carries TRBV4-1 and TRBJ2-5, with D perhaps TRBD1 (6 bases). Germline loops: CDR1 MGHRA, CDR2 YSYEKL. Trimming left V 1 base short and J 2 bases short, with 23 bases between. CDR3 size: 19 residues. The DNA for the CDR3 is TGCGCCAGCAGCCAAGGCCCGCAACAGGGAACTCCTTATCAAGAGACCCAGTACTTC. It codes for CASSQGPQQGTPYQETQYF.

V usage is TRBV27 and J usage is TRBJ2-1, with 7 bases aligning to TRBD1. Germline trimming cut 6 bases from V and 5 bases from J; bases unmatched to any gene: 4. The CDR3 consists of 13 residues. Germline V gives CDR1 MNHEY, CDR2 SMNVEV (reference sequence). The CDR3 spells CASRRDSHNEQFF. The CDR3 bases are TGTGCCAGCAGACGGGACAGCCACAATGAGCAGTTCTTC.

This chain links TRBV5-1 with TRBJ2-3, with 12 nucleotides matching TRBD2. The germline V gene has CDR1 SGHRS and CDR2 YFSETQ. The CDR3 runs to 17 residues. The J segment lost 5 bases and the V segment lost 0 bases, leaving 7 bases of the junction unmatched. The DNA for the CDR3 is TGCGCCAGCAGCTTGGCGCTAGCGGGAGGGCCGGAAGATACGCAGTATTTT. Translating gives CASSLALAGGPEDTQYF.

This chain links TRBV7-8 with TRBJ2-7; D is unresolved. The CDR3 is 18 residues long. Germline CDR1 and CDR2: SGHVS and FQNEAQ. V was cut by 2 bases and J by 5 bases, with 25 bases left in between. The CDR3 loop reads CASSLNPPTAQSDNEQYF. The CDR3 DNA sequence: TGTGCCAGCAGCTTAAATCCTCCTACGGCACAGAGTGATAACGAGCAGTACTTC.

J is TRBJ2-2 and V is TRBV19; D possibly corresponds to TRBD2 (6 bases). V was trimmed by 3 bases and J by 5 bases, leaving 16 bases between them. The CDR3 contains 16 residues. The germline CDR1 and CDR2 sequences are LNHDA and SQIVND (reference sequence). CDR3 coding DNA: TGTGCCAGTAGTATTTCCATTGGAGGAGGGACCGGGGAGCTGTTTTTT. It specifies CASSISIGGGTGELFF. Drawing the rest from reference TRBV19 and TRBJ2-2, the complete variable domain is DGGITQSPKYLFRKEGQNVTLSCEQNLNHDAMYWYRQDPGQGLRLIYYSQIVNDFQKGDIAEGYSVSREKKESFPLTVTSAQKNPTAFYLCASSISIGGGTGELFFGEGSRLTVL.

The chain carries TRBV28 and TRBJ2-1, with a possible D match to TRBD2 (5 bases). The V end was cut by 1 base, the J end by 4 bases, with 23 bases between. CDR1 MDHEN and CDR2 SYDVKM come from the germline V gene. The CDR3 is 19 amino acids. The CDR3 loop is CASSLFFWVEAEDYNEQFF. CDR3 coding DNA: TGTGCCAGCAGTTTATTCTTTTGGGTCGAGGCGGAGGATTACAATGAGCAGTTCTTC.

This chain uses TRBV5-1 with TRBJ2-7; no clear D gene. In germline, CDR1 is SGHRS, CDR2 YFSETQ. The CDR3 covers 14 residues. The V end was cut by 2 bases, the J end by 0 bases, with 9 bases between. CDR3 loop: CASSFRGSSYEQYF. As DNA, the CDR3 is TGCGCCAGCAGCTTTCGAGGAAGCTCCTACGAGCAGTACTTC.

This chain uses TRBV4-2 with TRBJ1-1, with a possible D match to TRBD1 (6 bases). This CDR3 contains 15 residues. Germline CDR1 is LGHNA and CDR2 is YNFKEQ. Deletions cut 4 bases from V and 10 bases from J, with 22 bases between. The CDR3 DNA reads as TGTGCCAGCAGCCCCCTGGTCCAGGGGAAGGGGCGAGCTTTCTTT. It encodes CASSPLVQGKGRAFF.

CDR3 in DNA: TGCGCCAGCAGCTCGTCGGGGGAGCAGTACTTC. It translates to CASSSSGEQYF. The chain combines TRBV5-1 with TRBJ2-7, with D possibly being TRBD2 (5 bases). Germline-derived CDR1 and CDR2 are SGHRS and YFSETQ. The CDR3 has 11 amino acids. V shed 3 bases and J shed 7 bases, with 8 bases lying between them. Based on the CDR3 plus reference TRBV5-1 and TRBJ2-7, the full variable domain is KAGVTQTPRYLIKTRGQQVTLSCSPISGHRSVSWYQQTPGQGLQFLFEYFSETQRNKGNFPGRFSGRQFSNSRSEMNVSTLELGDSALYLCASSSSGEQYFGPGTRLTVT.

The chain carries TRBV2 and TRBJ1-5, with TRBD1 as a possible D gene (5 bases). V lost 6 bases and J 2 bases, leaving 11 bases between the germline ends. CDR1 SNHLY and CDR2 FYNNEI come from the germline V gene. The CDR3 runs 14 residues. CDR3 sequence: CASRGGTGNQPQHF. The CDR3, as DNA: TGTGCCAGCAGGGGGGGGACCGGCAATCAGCCCCAGCATTTT.

This clone was recorded only once. V usage is TRBV15 and J usage is TRBJ2-5; D ambiguous. The CDR3 has 15 residues. Between the trimmed V and J ends, which lost 0 bases and 5 bases, there was a span of 13 bases. Germline CDR1 is LNHNV and CDR2 is YYDKDF (reference sequence). The CDR3 DNA reads TGTGCCACCAGCAGAGATGGGCCCCCCCTGGAGACCCAGTACTTC. Amino acids: CATSRDGPPLETQYF.

This clone was detected only once. This chain connects TRBV5-1 to TRBJ2-1; TRBD2 is a possible D gene (6 bases). The CDR3 spans 13 residues. V shed 3 bases and J shed 5 bases, with 9 bases lying between them. Per germline, CDR1 SGHRS and CDR2 YFSETQ. DNA of the CDR3: TGCGCCAGCAGCTCCGGGACTCACAATGAGCAGTTCTTC. Protein: CASSSGTHNEQFF.

This clone appeared a single time. This rearrangement joins TRBV29-1 to TRBJ2-5; D is uncertain. V was clipped by 3 bases and J by 2 bases, with 7 bases between them. Germline values: CDR1 SQVTM, CDR2 ANQGSEA. The CDR3 is 12 amino acids. CDR3 DNA sequence: TGCAGCGTTGAGGTAAAGCAAGAGACCCAGTACTTC. This sequence encodes CSVEVKQETQYF.

This clone has just a few counts. The DNA for the CDR3 is TGTGCCAGCAGCTTAATCCAGGCTAACTATGGCTACACCTTC. Translated: CASSLIQANYGYTF. This chain links TRBV7-9 with TRBJ1-2; no definite D call. This CDR3 comprises 14 residues. The germline V gene has CDR1 SEHNR and CDR2 FQNEAQ (reference sequence). Trimming shortened V by 2 bases and J by 0 bases, and 7 bases separated the two germline ends.